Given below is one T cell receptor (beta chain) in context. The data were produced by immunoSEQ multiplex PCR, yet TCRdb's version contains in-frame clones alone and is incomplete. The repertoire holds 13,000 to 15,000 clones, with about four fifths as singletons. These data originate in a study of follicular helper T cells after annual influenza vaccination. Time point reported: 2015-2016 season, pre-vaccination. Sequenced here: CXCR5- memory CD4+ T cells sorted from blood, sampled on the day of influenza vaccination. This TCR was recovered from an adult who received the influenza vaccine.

The CDR3 here is CASRNDRGGNEQYF. The CDR3 region has the DNA TGTGCCAGCAGAAATGACAGGGGAGGCAACGAGCAGTACTTC. The chain joins TRBV7-8 to TRBJ2-7; 8 bases map to TRBD1. The germline V gene has CDR1 SGHVS and CDR2 FQNEAQ. The CDR3 spans 14 residues. The V and J ends lost 6 bases and 5 bases, in that order; junction bases with no gene match: 9.